One and the same sample provided the 10 T cell receptor beta chains below, sequenced in a study of shared clonotypes between healthy human individuals. The method was immunoSEQ multiplex PCR; TCRdb's version includes in-frame clones alone and lacks a portion of them. Among hundreds of thousands of clones listed, roughly 98% were seen once. Naive CD8 cells were CD45RO-negative, positively selected for CCR7, excluding terminally differentiated effector memory CD45RA+ cells. Sequenced: naive CD8+ T cells sorted from blood. These receptors all come from a man aged 25-45 years in good health.

The rearrangement links TRBV11-2 to TRBJ1-3; the D gene is possibly TRBD1 (6 bases). Germline values: CDR1 SGHAT, CDR2 FQNNGV. This CDR3 has 16 residues. Trimming took 5 bases from V and 0 from J, leaving 14 bases between them. The chain's CDR3 is CASSPLDRTSGNTIYF. As DNA, the CDR3 is TGTGCCAGCAGCCCACTCGACAGGACCTCTGGAAACACCATATATTTT. The entire variable domain, with the rest obtained from reference TRBV11-2 and TRBJ1-3, is as follows: EAGVAQSPRYKIIEKRQSVAFWCNPISGHATLYWYQQILGQGPKLLIQFQNNGVVDDSQLPKDRFSAERLKGVDSTLKIQPAKLEDSAVYLCASSPLDRTSGNTIYFGEGSWLTVV.

This clone was seen a few times. This chain connects TRBV13 to TRBJ1-5, with 7 positions matching TRBD1. This CDR3 is built from 14 residues. Trimming took 5 bases from V and 7 from J; bases not matched to a gene: 8. CDR1 PRHDT and CDR2 FYEKMQ come from the germline V gene (reference sequence). The CDR3: CASSGGQGDQPQHF. Written as DNA, the CDR3 is TGTGCCAGCAGCGGTGGGCAGGGGGACCAGCCCCAGCATTTT.

The chain is built from TRBV4-1 and TRBJ2-2; D is ambiguous. Germline V lookup: CDR1 MGHRA, CDR2 YSYEKL. This CDR3 is 14 amino acids long. The ends were cut back, 2 bases at V and 2 bases at J, with 6 bases in the middle. DNA of the CDR3: TGCGCCAGCAGCCAAACAATCAACACCGGGGAGCTGTTTTTT. This translates into CASSQTINTGELFF.

V is TRBV7-6 and J is TRBJ2-1, with D possibly matching TRBD2 (6 bases). Germline assignment: CDR1 SGHVS and CDR2 FNYEAQ. V lost 3 bases and J 5 bases, leaving 11 bases between the germline ends. The CDR3 consists of 14 residues. The CDR3, as DNA: TGTGCCAGCAGCTTGAGCGGGTCGAACAATGAGCAGTTCTTC. It translates to CASSLSGSNNEQFF.

The gene calls are TRBV6-1 and TRBJ1-2, with 7 bases aligning to TRBD1. This CDR3 has 14 residues. Unmatched junction bases numbered 8, after V lost 6 bases and J lost 4 bases. CDR1 is MNHNS and CDR2 is SASEGT in the germline V gene. This CDR3 is CASRRQGDRYGYTF. The DNA of the CDR3 is TGTGCCAGCAGGCGACAGGGTGATCGCTATGGCTACACCTTC.

The V call is TRBV29-1, the J call TRBJ2-5, with D hard to call. The CDR3 runs to 11 residues. With 7 bases removed from V and 8 bases from J, the gap between germline ends came to 14 bases. Germline V gene sequence: CDR1 SQVTM, CDR2 ANQGSEA. CDR3 DNA sequence: TGCAGCGCCATGCGCATCGATACCCAGTACTTC. This gives the protein CSAMRIDTQYF.

The V call is TRBV19, the J call TRBJ2-1; D uncertain. The V and J ends lost 7 bases and 1 base respectively, with 8 bases between them. Germline assignment: CDR1 LNHDA and CDR2 SQIVND (reference sequence). The CDR3 is 13 residues long. The CDR3 spells CASTGLSYNEQFF. As DNA, the CDR3 is TGTGCCAGTACTGGCTTATCCTACAATGAGCAGTTCTTC.

The chain carries TRBV19 and TRBJ1-1, with D tentatively TRBD1 (6 bases). The CDR3 runs 13 residues. The germline CDR1 and CDR2 sequences are LNHDA and SQIVND (reference sequence). Trimming shortened V by 3 bases and J by 6 bases, and 11 bases separated the two germline ends. CDR3 region: CASSILSGAEAFF. The CDR3, as DNA: TGTGCCAGTAGTATCCTTTCAGGGGCTGAAGCTTTCTTT.

This rearrangement joins TRBV9 to TRBJ1-2; tentatively, D is TRBD1 (5 bases). The CDR3 consists of 15 residues. V was pared by 0 bases and J by 0 bases, with 9 bases between. Germline V gene lookup returns CDR1 SGDLS and CDR2 YYNGEE. In DNA form, the CDR3 reads TGTGCCAGCAGCGTAGAGGGGTCCCCTAACTATGGCTACACCTTC. Encoded protein: CASSVEGSPNYGYTF. Combining the CDR3 with reference TRBV9 and TRBJ1-2 gives the whole variable domain DSGVTQTPKHLITATGQRVTLRCSPRSGDLSVYWYQQSLDQGLQFLIQYYNGEERAKGNILERFSAQQFPDLHSELNLSSLELGDSALYFCASSVEGSPNYGYTFGSGTRLTVV.

The rearrangement links TRBV18 to TRBJ1-5; D perhaps matches TRBD1 (5 bases). The V and J ends lost 1 base and 7 bases respectively, with 20 bases between them. The CDR3 extends over 17 amino acids. The germline gives CDR1 KGHSH, CDR2 LQKENI. This chain's CDR3 is CASSPRDSGPQGQPQHF. The DNA for the CDR3 is TGTGCCAGCTCACCACGGGATTCGGGGCCCCAGGGACAGCCCCAGCATTTT. Drawing the rest from reference TRBV18 and TRBJ1-5, the complete variable domain is NAGVMQNPRHLVRRRGQEARLRCSPMKGHSHVYWYRQLPEEGLKFMVYLQKENIIDESGMPKERFSAEFPKEGPSILRIQQVVRGDSAAYFCASSPRDSGPQGQPQHFGDGTRLSIL.